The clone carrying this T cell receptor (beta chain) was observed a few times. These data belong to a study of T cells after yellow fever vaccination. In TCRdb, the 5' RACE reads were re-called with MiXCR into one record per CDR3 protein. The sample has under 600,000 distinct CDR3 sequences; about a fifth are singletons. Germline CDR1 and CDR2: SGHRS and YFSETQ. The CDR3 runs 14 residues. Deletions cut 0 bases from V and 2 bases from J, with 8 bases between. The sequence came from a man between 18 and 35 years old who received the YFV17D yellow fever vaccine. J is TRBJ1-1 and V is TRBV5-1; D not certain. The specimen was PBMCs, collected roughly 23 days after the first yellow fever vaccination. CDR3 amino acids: CASSLADGNTEAFF. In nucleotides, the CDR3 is TGCGCCAGCAGCTTGGCAGACGGAAACACTGAAGCTTTCTTT.